This T cell receptor beta chain comes out of a study of CD4 T cells in relation to SARS-CoV-2 and coronaviruses. Turning to the study itself: Negative control cultures got HIV-1 Nef peptides or no peptide.

Germline values: CDR1 SGHTA, CDR2 FQGNSA. V shed 5 bases and J shed 2 bases, with 13 bases lying between them. This CDR3 spans 14 amino acids. Some clones are missing from TCRdb's copy, which holds only in-frame ones; the method was immunoSEQ multiplex PCR. The sample yields 30,000 or so clones, around 79% seen once. With respect to this clone: Its antigen is currently unknown.

The unexposed donors gave CD4+ T cells in about 2011-2018, prior to COVID-19. Isolation of CD4+ T cells took place after around eleven days in culture. As cell numbers allowed, unexposed-donor CD4+ T cells faced SARS-CoV-2 S/N and four cold-coronavirus spikes. Findings and limits, study-wide: Monoreactive clones expanded significantly more to SARS-CoV-2 than crossreactive clones did.

The clonotype comes from a human donor in good health. The sequenced material came from CD4+ T cells from PBMCs, cultured in vitro. V usage is TRBV7-2 and J usage is TRBJ2-7, with D possibly called TRBD1 or TRBD2 (5 bases each). The CDR3 coding sequence is TGTGCCAGCAGCCCGGGACGGACCACCTACGAGCAGTACTTC. This encodes CASSPGRTTYEQYF. Drawing the rest from reference TRBV7-2 and TRBJ2-7, the complete variable domain is GAGVSQSPSNKVTEKGKDVELRCDPISGHTALYWYRQSLGQGLEFLIYFQGNSAPDKSGLPSDRFSAERTGGSVSTLTIQRTQQEDSAVYLCASSPGRTTYEQYFGPGTRLTVT.